This T cell receptor (beta chain) was documented in a study of cytomegalovirus exposure and HLA in healthy donors. The table came from immunoSEQ multiplex PCR; TCRdb's copy has only in-frame clones and leaves some out. Among approximately 270,000 clones listed, approximately 83% were seen once. The germline CDR1 and CDR2 sequences are SGHVS and FNYEAQ. Trimming took 0 bases from V and 0 from J, leaving 6 bases between them. This CDR3 spans 15 amino acids. Sequenced input: PBMCs. The source is a woman in her late teens or twenties in good health and CMV-seronegative. V is TRBV7-6 and J is TRBJ1-5; no firm D call. Here the CDR3 DNA reads TGTGCCAGCAGCTTAGCTGCGGATAGCAATCAGCCCCAGCATTTT. Translation: CASSLAADSNQPQHF.